These 28 T cell receptor beta chains originate from one sample sequenced in a study of blood T cell repertoires in COVID-19 (dated by TCRdb to 2018 to 2020). The receptor library was made with the immunoSEQ multiplex PCR assay. Sourced from immuneACCESS, this table was stored by TCRdb with only in-frame sequences that have V and J called. A share of the clones is absent; for the studies checked, an unresolved V gene accounts for under half, and the remainder has no known explanation. This sample gives a few hundred thousand clones in total; about 90% of them show up just once. Jointly, the top ten make up roughly 6.3% of the sample. Sequencing input: peripheral blood. The receptors here all came from a woman aged 50 to 60 with COVID-19, enrolled during active disease.

The V and J genes are TRBV6-1 and TRBJ2-1, with TRBD2 matching over 8 bases. The CDR3 consists of 15 residues. Germline CDR1 MNHNS, CDR2 SASEGT. The V segment lost 3 bases and the J segment 3 bases; nucleotides outside the gene matches: 4. The CDR3 region is CASSDPAGDYNEQFF. In DNA, the CDR3 is TGTGCCAGCAGTGACCCAGCGGGAGACTACAATGAGCAGTTCTTC.

The V gene is TRBV7-9, the J gene TRBJ1-1, with D maybe TRBD1 (6 bases). The CDR3 is 12 amino acids. V lost 6 bases, J lost 4 bases, and 9 bases lay in between. Germline CDR1 and CDR2: SEHNR and FQNEAQ (reference sequence). CDR3 sequence (DNA): TGTGCCAGCAGGGGGGCAAGCACTGAAGCTTTCTTT. It encodes CASRGASTEAFF.

This rearrangement joins TRBV19 to TRBJ2-3; 12 nucleotides line up with TRBD2. V was pared by 4 bases and J by 2 bases, with 10 bases of the junction left unmatched. The germline gives CDR1 LNHDA, CDR2 SQIVND (reference sequence). This CDR3 comprises 18 residues. CDR3 in amino acids: CASSRGLAGRPTTDTQYF. The CDR3 DNA sequence: TGTGCCAGTAGTAGGGGACTAGCGGGCCGCCCCACCACAGATACGCAGTATTTT. Drawing the rest from reference TRBV19 and TRBJ2-3, the complete variable domain is DGGITQSPKYLFRKEGQNVTLSCEQNLNHDAMYWYRQDPGQGLRLIYYSQIVNDFQKGDIAEGYSVSREKKESFPLTVTSAQKNPTAFYLCASSRGLAGRPTTDTQYFGPGTRLTVL.

V gene TRBV3-1 (or the pseudogene TRBV3-2) combines with J gene TRBJ2-1, with no clear D. V lost 5 bases to trimming and J lost 5 bases, with 13 bases between them. This CDR3 spans 14 amino acids. The germline V gene has CDR1 LGHDT and CDR2 YNNKEL (reference sequence). As DNA, the CDR3 is TGTGCCAGCAGCGACTCGAGATCGCACAATGAGCAGTTCTTC. Translated, it gives CASSDSRSHNEQFF.

This clone was counted once. This chain links TRBV7-2 with TRBJ2-1; 7 bases agree with TRBD1. V shed 5 bases, J shed 4 bases, and the junction held 8 bases outside the gene matches. Germline V gene data show CDR1 as SGHTA and CDR2 as FQGNSA. This CDR3 contains 15 residues. The CDR3 nucleotides are TGTGCCAGCAGCCAACAGGGGTCGGGGTACAATGAGCAGTTCTTC. Residues: CASSQQGSGYNEQFF. The whole variable domain, filled in from reference TRBV7-2 and TRBJ2-1, reads GAGVSQSPSNKVTEKGKDVELRCDPISGHTALYWYRQSLGQGLEFLIYFQGNSAPDKSGLPSDRFSAERTGGSVSTLTIQRTQQEDSAVYLCASSQQGSGYNEQFFGPGTRLTVL.

This clone was counted a single time. The chain carries TRBV11-2 and TRBJ1-2; the D gene is possibly TRBD1 (6 bases). There are 13 residues in the CDR3. V was shortened by 1 base and J by 4 bases, with 7 bases between the two germline ends. Germline V gives CDR1 SGHAT, CDR2 FQNNGV. The CDR3 coding sequence is TGTGCCAGCAGCTTAGGAGGGGGCTATGGCTACACCTTC. The encoded protein is CASSLGGGYGYTF.

The chain is built from TRBV19 and TRBJ1-4, with 10 bases identical to TRBD1. CDR1 and CDR2 (germline): LNHDA, SQIVND (reference sequence). The V and J ends lost 3 bases and 7 bases, in that order; junction bases with no gene match: 8. There are 16 residues in the CDR3. For the CDR3, the DNA is TGTGCCAGTAGTATCCTACCGACAGGGGGCGTTGAAAAACTGTTTTTT. As protein: CASSILPTGGVEKLFF.

This clone appeared a single time. The chain is built from TRBV7-2 and TRBJ2-1, with TRBD2 identical over 10 bases. The V gene end was trimmed by 4 bases and the J gene end by 4 bases; junction bases not matched to a gene: 7. The CDR3 is made up of 16 amino acids. Germline V lookup: CDR1 SGHTA, CDR2 FQGNSA. CDR3 DNA sequence: TGTGCCAGCAGCTCTCTGAGCGGGAGGGCTTACAATGAGCAGTTCTTC. This encodes CASSSLSGRAYNEQFF.

The genes are TRBV19 and TRBJ1-1; TRBD1 might be the D (5 bases). V was pared by 4 bases and J by 6 bases, with 24 bases between. The CDR3 contains 17 residues. Germline V gene sequence: CDR1 LNHDA, CDR2 SQIVND (reference sequence). Here the CDR3 reads CASSRIPGLVGEAEAFF. CDR3 nucleotides: TGTGCCAGTAGTAGAATACCGGGACTGGTCGGTGAAGCTGAAGCTTTCTTT.

This clone is a singleton in its sample. V usage is TRBV5-1 and J usage is TRBJ2-7; no clear D. CDR1 and CDR2 from the germline V gene are SGHRS and YFSETQ. V was clipped by 2 bases and J by 0 bases, with 9 bases between them. The CDR3 extends over 14 amino acids. CDR3 loop: CASSFAEYSYEQYF. DNA of the CDR3: TGCGCCAGCAGCTTCGCGGAATACTCCTACGAGCAGTACTTC.

The chain employs TRBV18 and TRBJ2-1, with D possibly TRBD2 on 6 matching bases. Germline values: CDR1 KGHSH, CDR2 LQKENI. This CDR3 spans 18 amino acids. Trimming shortened V by 5 bases and J by 5 bases, and 25 bases separated the two germline ends. The chain's CDR3 is CASSYRSGTRRADNEQFF. The DNA for the CDR3 is TGTGCCAGCTCATATAGGTCAGGAACTAGGAGGGCCGACAATGAGCAGTTCTTC.

The chain recombines TRBV5-1 with TRBJ1-1; no clear D. The germline CDR1 and CDR2 sequences are SGHRS and YFSETQ. Deletions cut 9 bases from V and 0 bases from J, with 12 bases between. This CDR3 is 13 amino acids long. CDR3 in amino acids: CATRGRLNTEAFF. CDR3 DNA: TGCGCCACCCGAGGGAGGCTGAACACTGAAGCTTTCTTT. The variable domain in full, completed from reference TRBV5-1 and TRBJ1-1, reads KAGVTQTPRYLIKTRGQQVTLSCSPISGHRSVSWYQQTPGQGLQFLFEYFSETQRNKGNFPGRFSGRQFSNSRSEMNVSTLELGDSALYLCATRGRLNTEAFFGQGTRLTVV.

The chain combines TRBV6-6 with TRBJ1-3, with TRBD1 identical over 8 bases. Germline lookup yields CDR1 MNHNY and CDR2 SVGAGI (reference sequence). The V and J ends lost 8 bases and 4 bases, in that order; junction bases with no gene match: 1. This CDR3 is 12 amino acids long. The CDR3 nucleotides read TGTGCCAGCCGACAGGGGGGAAACACCATATATTTT. This encodes CASRQGGNTIYF.

V is TRBV14 and J is TRBJ1-2; a possible D gene is TRBD1 (5 bases). Trimming shortened V by 4 bases and J by 3 bases, and 15 bases separated the two germline ends. In germline, CDR1 is SGHDN, CDR2 FVKESK. This CDR3 is 15 amino acids long. The CDR3 DNA reads TGTGCCAGCAGCCCTGGGGGGGTGAGGGACTATGGCTACACCTTC. Translating gives CASSPGGVRDYGYTF.

The CDR3 spells CAWSEDSHTEAFF. CDR3 in DNA: TGTGCCTGGAGTGAGGACAGCCACACTGAAGCTTTCTTT. This chain connects TRBV30 to TRBJ1-1; TRBD1 might be the D (6 bases). V was trimmed by 1 base and J by 3 bases, leaving 9 bases between them. The CDR3 consists of 13 residues. CDR1 and CDR2 (germline): GTSNPN, SVGIG (reference sequence).

This chain joins TRBV25-1 and TRBJ1-4; D gene uncertain. This CDR3 has 16 residues. Per the germline V gene, CDR1 is MGHDK and CDR2 is SYGVNS. V was trimmed by 4 bases and J by 2 bases, leaving 14 bases between them. This CDR3 reads CASSASVAATNEKLFF. Written as DNA, the CDR3 is TGTGCCAGCAGTGCAAGTGTGGCGGCCACTAATGAAAAACTGTTTTTT.

The chain employs TRBV18 and TRBJ2-7, with 11 bases that match TRBD1. V shed 2 bases, J shed 0 bases, and the junction held 0 bases outside the gene matches. Germline V lookup: CDR1 KGHSH, CDR2 LQKENI. The CDR3 consists of 15 residues. For the CDR3, the DNA is TGTGCCAGCTCACCAGGGACAGGGGGCTCCTACGAGCAGTACTTC. It translates to CASSPGTGGSYEQYF.

V is TRBV4-2 and J is TRBJ1-2, with D unclear. Per germline, CDR1 LGHNA and CDR2 YNFKEQ. CDR3 size: 14 residues. Trimming cost V 0 bases and J 4 bases, with 9 bases left between them. CDR3 bases: TGTGCCAGCAGCCAAGATCGGTACAGCTATGGCTACACCTTC. Its protein product is CASSQDRYSYGYTF.

In the case of this clone: Distinct nucleotide sequences in the sample also encode this CDR3. This chain links TRBV5-1 with TRBJ1-4; D unresolved. This CDR3 is 15 amino acids long. Looked up from germline, CDR1 is SGHRS and CDR2 is YFSETQ. Trimming stripped 1 base from V and 0 bases from J, with 7 bases between. The CDR3 protein is CASSLSGATNEKLFF. The CDR3, as DNA: TGCGCCAGCAGCTTGTCCGGGGCAACTAATGAAAAACTGTTTTTT.

This chain uses TRBV6-1 with TRBJ2-5; D gene unclear. V was pared by 3 bases and J by 5 bases, with 13 bases between. Germline CDR1 MNHNS, CDR2 SASEGT. CDR3 length equals 14 residues. The CDR3 DNA sequence: TGTGCCAGCAGTGACCGTGGAAGCAGGGAGACCCAGTACTTC. As protein: CASSDRGSRETQYF.

The CDR3 protein is CASSPTRGIYGYTF. The CDR3 nucleotides are TGTGCCAGCAGTCCAACCCGGGGAATCTATGGCTACACCTTC. The chain couples TRBV27 to TRBJ1-2; D is unresolved. CDR3 size: 14 residues. CDR1 and CDR2 (germline): MNHEY, SMNVEV (reference sequence). V was trimmed by 5 bases and J by 4 bases, leaving 14 bases between them.

Note on this clone: A read error may account for a junction end that differs from germline. The V call is TRBV7-7, the J call TRBJ2-1; D not certain. CDR1 is SSHAT, CDR2 FNYEAQ, per germline (reference sequence). The CDR3 totals 13 residues. The CDR3 sequence: CASSLVTGNEQFF. CDR3 DNA sequence: TGTGCTAGCAGCTTAGTAACGGGCAATGAGCAGTTCTTC.

This rearrangement joins TRBV27 to TRBJ1-1, with a tentative D call TRBD1 (6 bases). Trimming shortened V by 5 bases and J by 0 bases, and 10 bases separated the two germline ends. This CDR3 contains 14 residues. Germline-derived CDR1 and CDR2 are MNHEY and SMNVEV (reference sequence). The CDR3 sequence: CASSKQGMNTEAFF. The CDR3, as DNA: TGTGCCAGCAGTAAACAGGGCATGAACACTGAAGCTTTCTTT.

To note about this clone: This same CDR3 is encoded by further DNA sequences in the sample. The chain is built from TRBV3-1 (or the pseudogene TRBV3-2) and TRBJ2-7; TRBD1 matches 8 bases. V shed 1 base and J 2 bases; nucleotides not matched to a gene: 4. This CDR3 has 15 residues. The germline V gene encodes CDR1 LGHDT and CDR2 YNNKEL (reference sequence). CDR3 loop: CASSQGAGGPYEQYF. In nucleotides, the CDR3 is TGTGCCAGCAGCCAAGGGGCAGGGGGCCCCTACGAGCAGTACTTC.

The chain combines TRBV12-5 with TRBJ2-7, with TRBD2 matching over 11 bases. CDR1 is LGHNT and CDR2 is FRNRAP in the germline V gene. CDR3 length equals 16 residues. The J segment lost 0 bases and the V segment lost 6 bases, leaving 7 bases of the junction unmatched. The CDR3: CASGRRLAGYSYEQYF. The DNA of the CDR3 is TGTGCTAGTGGCCGCCGACTAGCGGGGTACTCCTACGAGCAGTACTTC.

J is TRBJ1-5 and V is TRBV6-5, with 9 bases matching TRBD1. The trim removed 6 bases at V and 4 bases at J, leaving 7 bases unmatched. This CDR3 contains 15 residues. The germline V gene has CDR1 MNHEY and CDR2 SVGAGI. The CDR3 DNA reads as TGTGCCAGCAGACAGGGGGCCGGCGGGAATCAGCCCCAGCATTTT. Translation gives CASRQGAGGNQPQHF.

The CDR3 nucleotides are TGTGCCAGCATGGGACTAGCCCCCGGGGAGCTGTTTTTT. Protein: CASMGLAPGELFF. This chain uses TRBV2 with TRBJ2-2; 9 bases line up with TRBD2. Germline V gene lookup returns CDR1 SNHLY and CDR2 FYNNEI. Trimming at V came to 7 bases and at J to 6 bases, leaving 3 bases not matched to a gene. This CDR3 is built from 13 residues.

This chain links TRBV7-2 with TRBJ2-4; TRBD2 matches 12 bases. V shed 6 bases, J shed 0 bases, and the junction held 6 bases outside the gene matches. This CDR3 contains 17 residues. Germline lookup yields CDR1 SGHTA and CDR2 FQGNSA. The CDR3 nucleotides are TGTGCCAGCAGTTTAAGGACTAGCGGGATAGCCAAAAACATTCAGTACTTC. This translates into CASSLRTSGIAKNIQYF.